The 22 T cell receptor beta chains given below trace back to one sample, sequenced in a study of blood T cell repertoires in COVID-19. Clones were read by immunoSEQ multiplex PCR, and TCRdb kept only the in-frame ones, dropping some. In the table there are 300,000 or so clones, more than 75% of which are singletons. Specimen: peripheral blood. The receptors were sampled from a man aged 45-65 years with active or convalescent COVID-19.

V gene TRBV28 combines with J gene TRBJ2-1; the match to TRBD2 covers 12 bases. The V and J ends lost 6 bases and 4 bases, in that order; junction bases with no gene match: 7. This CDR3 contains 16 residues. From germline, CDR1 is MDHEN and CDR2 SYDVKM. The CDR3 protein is CASSRRLAGVYNEQFF. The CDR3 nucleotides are TGTGCCAGCAGCCGCCGACTAGCGGGAGTTTACAATGAGCAGTTCTTC.

The CDR3 reads CATSDSHPGNEKLFF. The CDR3 nucleotides are TGTGCCACCAGTGATTCGCACCCAGGGAATGAAAAACTGTTTTTT. This chain joins TRBV24-1 and TRBJ1-4, with D possibly matching TRBD1 (5 bases). Germline-derived CDR1 and CDR2 are KGHDR and SFDVKD. V lost 2 bases and J 5 bases, leaving 11 bases between the germline ends. This CDR3 is 15 amino acids long.

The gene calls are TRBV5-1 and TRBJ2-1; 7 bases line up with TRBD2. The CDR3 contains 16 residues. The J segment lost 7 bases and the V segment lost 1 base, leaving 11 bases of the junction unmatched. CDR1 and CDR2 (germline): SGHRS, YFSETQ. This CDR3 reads CASSLLGGGPRNEQFF. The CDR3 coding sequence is TGCGCCAGCAGCTTGTTGGGGGGAGGGCCAAGAAATGAGCAGTTCTTC.

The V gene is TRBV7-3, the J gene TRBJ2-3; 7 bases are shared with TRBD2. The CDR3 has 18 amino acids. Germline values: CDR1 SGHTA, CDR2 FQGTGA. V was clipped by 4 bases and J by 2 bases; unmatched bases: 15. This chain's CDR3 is CASSSSGTTIKYTDTQYF. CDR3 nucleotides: TGTGCCAGCAGCTCATCCGGGACTACCATTAAATACACAGATACGCAGTATTTT.

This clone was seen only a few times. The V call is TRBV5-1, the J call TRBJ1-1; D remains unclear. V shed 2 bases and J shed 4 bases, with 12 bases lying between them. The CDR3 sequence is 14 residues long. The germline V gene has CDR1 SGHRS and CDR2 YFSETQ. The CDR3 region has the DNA TGCGCCAGCAGCTTTAATGGCCTTGCCACTGAAGCTTTCTTT. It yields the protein CASSFNGLATEAFF.

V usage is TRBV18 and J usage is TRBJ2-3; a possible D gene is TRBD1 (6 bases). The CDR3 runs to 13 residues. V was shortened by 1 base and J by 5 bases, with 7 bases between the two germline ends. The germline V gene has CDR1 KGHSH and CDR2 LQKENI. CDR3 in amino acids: CASSPRGRDTQYF. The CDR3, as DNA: TGTGCCAGCTCACCACGGGGGCGAGATACGCAGTATTTT.

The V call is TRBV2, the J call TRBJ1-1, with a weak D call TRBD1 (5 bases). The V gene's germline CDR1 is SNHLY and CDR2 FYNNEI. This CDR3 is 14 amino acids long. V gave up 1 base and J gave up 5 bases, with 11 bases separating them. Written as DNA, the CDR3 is TGTGCCAGCAGTGAAGTCGGGGGGGAGACTGAAGCTTTCTTT. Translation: CASSEVGGETEAFF.

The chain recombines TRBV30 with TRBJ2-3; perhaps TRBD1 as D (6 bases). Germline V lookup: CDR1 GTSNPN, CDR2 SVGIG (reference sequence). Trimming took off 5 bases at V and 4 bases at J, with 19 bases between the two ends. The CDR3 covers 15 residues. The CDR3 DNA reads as TGTGCCTGGCGCCGAACACAGGGACGCCCAGATACGCAGTATTTT. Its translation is CAWRRTQGRPDTQYF.

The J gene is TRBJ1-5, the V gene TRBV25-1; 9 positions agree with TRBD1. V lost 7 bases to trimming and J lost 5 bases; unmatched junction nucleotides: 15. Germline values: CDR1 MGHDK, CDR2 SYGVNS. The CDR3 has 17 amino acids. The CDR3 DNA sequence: TGTGCCAGCACAGAGAGACAGGGGGGGGGTGTGGATCAGCCCCAGCATTTT. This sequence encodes CASTERQGGGVDQPQHF.

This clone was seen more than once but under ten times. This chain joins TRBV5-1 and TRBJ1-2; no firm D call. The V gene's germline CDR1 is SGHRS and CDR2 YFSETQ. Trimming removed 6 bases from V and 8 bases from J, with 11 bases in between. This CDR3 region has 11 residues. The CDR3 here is CASTHGGGYTF. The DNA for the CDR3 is TGCGCCAGCACCCACGGCGGCGGCTACACCTTC.

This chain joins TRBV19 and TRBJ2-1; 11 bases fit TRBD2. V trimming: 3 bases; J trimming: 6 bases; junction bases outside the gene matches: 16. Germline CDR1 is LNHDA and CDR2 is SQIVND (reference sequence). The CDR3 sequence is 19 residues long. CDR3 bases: TGTGCCAGTAGTATTTTGGGGCTAGCGGGGGGCTCAAGTTTCAATGAGCAGTTCTTC. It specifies CASSILGLAGGSSFNEQFF.

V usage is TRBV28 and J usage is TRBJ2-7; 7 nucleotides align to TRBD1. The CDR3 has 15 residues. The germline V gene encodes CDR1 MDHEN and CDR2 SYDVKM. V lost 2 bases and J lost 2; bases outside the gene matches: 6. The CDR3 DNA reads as TGTGCCAGCAGTTTAATCGGACAGGTTCCCTACGAGCAGTACTTC. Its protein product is CASSLIGQVPYEQYF.

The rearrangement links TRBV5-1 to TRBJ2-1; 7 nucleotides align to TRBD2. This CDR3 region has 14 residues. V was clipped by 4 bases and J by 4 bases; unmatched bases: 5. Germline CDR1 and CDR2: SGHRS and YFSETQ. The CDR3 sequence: CASSRASGYNEQFF. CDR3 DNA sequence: TGCGCCAGCAGCCGAGCTAGCGGTTACAATGAGCAGTTCTTC.

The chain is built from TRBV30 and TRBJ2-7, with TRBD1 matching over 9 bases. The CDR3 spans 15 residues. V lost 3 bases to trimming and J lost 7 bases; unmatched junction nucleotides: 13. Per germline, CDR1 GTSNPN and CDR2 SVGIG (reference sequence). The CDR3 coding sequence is TGTGCCTGGAGCAAAACATGGGACAGGGAACCAGAGCAGTACTTC. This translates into CAWSKTWDREPEQYF.

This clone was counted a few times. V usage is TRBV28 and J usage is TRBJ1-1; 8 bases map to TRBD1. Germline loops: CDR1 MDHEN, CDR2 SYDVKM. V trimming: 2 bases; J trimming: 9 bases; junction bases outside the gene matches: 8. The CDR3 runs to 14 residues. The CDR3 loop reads CASSLPGQGRKAFF. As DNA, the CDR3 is TGTGCCAGCAGTTTACCCGGACAGGGCAGGAAAGCTTTCTTT. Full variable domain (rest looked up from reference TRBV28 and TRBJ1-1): DVKVTQSSRYLVKRTGEKVFLECVQDMDHENMFWYRQDPGLGLRLIYFSYDVKMKEKGDIPEGYSVSREKKERFSLILESASTNQTSMYLCASSLPGQGRKAFFGQGTRLTVV.

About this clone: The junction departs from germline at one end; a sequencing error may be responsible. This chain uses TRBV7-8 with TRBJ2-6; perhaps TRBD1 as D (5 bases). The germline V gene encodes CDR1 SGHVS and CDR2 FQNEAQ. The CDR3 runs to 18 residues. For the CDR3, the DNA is TGTGCCAGCAGCCCCGGTCGCCCTCAGGGCTCTGCGGCCAACGTCCTGACTTTC. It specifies CASSPGRPQGSAANVLTF.

CDR3 sequence reads: CAWSVLAESYEQYF. The CDR3 DNA reads TGTGCCTGGAGTGTACTCGCGGAATCCTACGAGCAGTACTTC. The genes are TRBV30 and TRBJ2-7; D call uncertain. From germline, CDR1 is GTSNPN and CDR2 SVGIG (reference sequence). The CDR3 has 14 residues. Deletions cut 0 bases from V and 1 base from J, with 10 bases between.

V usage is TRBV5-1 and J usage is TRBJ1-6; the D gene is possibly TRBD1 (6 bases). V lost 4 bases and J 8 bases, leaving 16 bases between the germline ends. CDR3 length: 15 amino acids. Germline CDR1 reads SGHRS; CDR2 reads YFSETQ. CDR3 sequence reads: CASSLPGAGDSPLHF. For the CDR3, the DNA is TGCGCCAGCAGCCTACCGGGGGCGGGGGATTCACCCCTCCACTTT.

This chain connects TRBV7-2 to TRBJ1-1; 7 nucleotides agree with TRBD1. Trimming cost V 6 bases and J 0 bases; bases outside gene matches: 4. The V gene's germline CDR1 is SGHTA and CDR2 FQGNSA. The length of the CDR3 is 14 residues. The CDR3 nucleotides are TGTGCCAGCAGGAGGGACAGCTTGAACACTGAAGCTTTCTTT. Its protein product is CASRRDSLNTEAFF.

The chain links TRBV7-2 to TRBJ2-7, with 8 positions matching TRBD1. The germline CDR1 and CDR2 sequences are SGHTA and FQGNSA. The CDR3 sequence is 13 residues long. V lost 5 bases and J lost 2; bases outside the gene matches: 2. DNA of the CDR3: TGTGCCAGCAGCCGACAGGGGACCTACGAGCAGTACTTC. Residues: CASSRQGTYEQYF.

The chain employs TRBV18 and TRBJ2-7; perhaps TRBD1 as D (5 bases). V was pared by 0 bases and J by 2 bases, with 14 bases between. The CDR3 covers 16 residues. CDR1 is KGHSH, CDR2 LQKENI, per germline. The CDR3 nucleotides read TGTGCCAGCTCACCACCGAAAAGCAAGGGGCCCTACGAGCAGTACTTC. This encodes CASSPPKSKGPYEQYF.

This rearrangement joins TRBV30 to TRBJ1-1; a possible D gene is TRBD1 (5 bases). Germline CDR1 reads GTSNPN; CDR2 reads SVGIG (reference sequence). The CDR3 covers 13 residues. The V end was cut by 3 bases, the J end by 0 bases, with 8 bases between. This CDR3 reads CAWRRQMNTEAFF. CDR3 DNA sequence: TGTGCCTGGAGGCGACAGATGAACACTGAAGCTTTCTTT.